One sample yielded the 14 T cell receptor beta chains listed below, sequenced in a study of cytomegalovirus exposure and HLA in healthy donors. Primers for the PCR totalled 60 Vbeta and 13 Jbeta. Profiled with immunoSEQ multiplex PCR; TCRdb holds only in-frame clones, not every one. The sample lists more than 95,000 clones, about 78% seen once, with around 1.3% in the top ten. The material sequenced was PBMCs. The receptors shown here come from a man aged 30 to 45 in good health and CMV-seronegative.

This clone was seen a handful of times. The chain combines TRBV28 with TRBJ2-7, with TRBD2 identical over 8 bases. V was pared by 8 bases and J by 0 bases, with 6 bases of the junction left unmatched. Germline loops: CDR1 MDHEN, CDR2 SYDVKM. This CDR3 contains 14 residues. As DNA, the CDR3 is TGTGCCAGCGCCAGCGGGGGCCTCTCCTACGAGCAGTACTTC. It specifies CASASGGLSYEQYF.

This sequence joins TRBV28 and TRBJ2-3; 9 positions match TRBD2. Unmatched junction bases numbered 9, after V lost 5 bases and J lost 6 bases. CDR1 is MDHEN, CDR2 SYDVKM, per germline. This CDR3 has 15 amino acids. In DNA, the CDR3 is TGTGCCAGCAGTCCCCAGGGACTAGCAGGGGATACGCAGTATTTT. It is translated as CASSPQGLAGDTQYF.

The CDR3 DNA reads TGTGCCAGCAGCTTATATTATAACCGGGAGGGCCTGGCAGATACGCAGTATTTT. Protein: CASSLYYNREGLADTQYF. V is TRBV11-2 and J is TRBJ2-3; TRBD2 matches 8 bases. This CDR3 region has 18 residues. Germline-derived CDR1 and CDR2 are SGHAT and FQNNGV. Trimming removed 2 bases from V and 4 bases from J; junction bases left unmatched: 14.

The chain uses TRBV2 and TRBJ1-4; D is undetermined. This CDR3 region has 15 residues. Germline CDR1 reads SNHLY; CDR2 reads FYNNEI. Deletions cut 0 bases from V and 10 bases from J, with 15 bases between. For the CDR3, the DNA is TGTGCCAGCAGTGAAGCACGGGGAGGGCAGGCAAAACTGTTTTTT. It is translated as CASSEARGGQAKLFF.

The chain couples TRBV10-2 to TRBJ2-1; possible D gene TRBD2, 5 bases. Germline CDR1 is WSHSY and CDR2 is SAAADI. This CDR3 has 15 residues. The V end was cut by 6 bases, the J end by 3 bases, with 15 bases between. The CDR3 loop reads CASRDNSGGYNEQFF. CDR3 sequence (DNA): TGCGCCAGCAGAGATAACAGCGGAGGCTACAATGAGCAGTTCTTC.

V usage is TRBV6-5 and J usage is TRBJ1-5, with 8 bases fitting TRBD1. From germline, CDR1 is MNHEY and CDR2 SVGAGI. Losses at the gene ends were 4 bases for V and 4 bases for J; bases not matched to a gene: 6. The CDR3 is made up of 15 amino acids. The CDR3, as DNA: TGTGCCAGCAGTTCCACAGGGGGAGGTAATCAGCCCCAGCATTTT. It is translated as CASSSTGGGNQPQHF.

The chain combines TRBV13 with TRBJ1-6; TRBD1 aligns across 8 bases. The CDR3 extends over 17 amino acids. Germline V gene lookup returns CDR1 PRHDT and CDR2 FYEKMQ (reference sequence). Germline trimming cut 5 bases from V and 4 bases from J; bases unmatched to any gene: 10. The DNA of the CDR3 is TGTGCCAGCAGCCCGGAGGGGACAGGATCGTATAATTCACCCCTCCACTTT. Translation: CASSPEGTGSYNSPLHF.

The chain is built from TRBV28 and TRBJ2-7; 11 bases align to TRBD1. The CDR3 is made up of 14 amino acids. V dropped 8 bases and J dropped 3; count of bases not matched to a gene: 6. CDR1 is MDHEN, CDR2 SYDVKM, per germline. The CDR3 DNA is TGTGCCAGCGGCGGACAGGGGGCTAGCTACGAGCAGTACTTC. This codes for CASGGQGASYEQYF.

The rearrangement uses TRBV2 and TRBJ2-1; no firm D call. The CDR3 loop spans 13 amino acids. Germline assignment: CDR1 SNHLY and CDR2 FYNNEI. Trimming stripped 3 bases from V and 7 bases from J, with 10 bases between. In nucleotides, the CDR3 is TGTGCCAGCAGTGAGGCGGATTGGAATGAGCAGTTCTTC. Its protein product is CASSEADWNEQFF.

The chain employs TRBV28 and TRBJ1-5; tentative D call: TRBD1 (6 bases). V was clipped by 2 bases and J by 5 bases, with 13 bases between them. The CDR3 loop spans 15 amino acids. Germline assignment: CDR1 MDHEN and CDR2 SYDVKM. CDR3: CASSLPDRSHQPQHF. The CDR3 bases are TGTGCCAGCAGTTTACCCGACAGGTCTCATCAGCCCCAGCATTTT.

The V call is TRBV5-1, the J call TRBJ2-1; TRBD2 matches at 11 bases. After removal of 4 bases from V and 0 bases from J, the junction contained 6 bases not matched to a gene. Germline CDR1 is SGHRS and CDR2 is YFSETQ. The CDR3 is 17 residues long. DNA of the CDR3: TGCGCCAGCAGCATCGGGACTAGCGGCGACTCCTACAATGAGCAGTTCTTC. Protein: CASSIGTSGDSYNEQFF.

The chain recombines TRBV5-8 with TRBJ2-4; D ambiguous. The CDR3 runs to 13 residues. Trimming left V 6 bases short and J 7 bases short, with 14 bases between. Germline CDR1 and CDR2: SGHTS and YDEGEE. CDR3 region: CASNLISRNIQYF. The CDR3 DNA sequence: TGTGCCAGCAATTTGATTTCTCGGAACATTCAGTACTTC.

This rearrangement joins TRBV14 to TRBJ1-1, with 8 bases fitting TRBD1. The CDR3 is made up of 14 amino acids. The germline CDR1 and CDR2 sequences are SGHDN and FVKESK. V was pared by 2 bases and J by 4 bases, with 3 bases of the junction left unmatched. The CDR3 DNA reads TGTGCCAGCAGCCAAATTACAGGGGGCACTGAAGCTTTCTTT. This codes for CASSQITGGTEAFF.

This clone occurred once. The chain joins TRBV18 to TRBJ2-3; TRBD2 agrees at 15 bases. The CDR3 has 18 residues. The germline gives CDR1 KGHSH, CDR2 LQKENI. The junction had 6 bases not matched to a gene; V was cut back by 1 base and J by 4 bases. The CDR3, as DNA: TGTGCCAGCTCACCACGGACTAGCGGGAGGGCCGTATCAGATACGCAGTATTTT. Translation: CASSPRTSGRAVSDTQYF.